This T cell receptor (beta chain) was retrieved from a study of T-cell reconstitution after alpha-beta-depleted transplantation in children. The authors prepared the TCRbeta library with unique molecular identifiers. TCRdb called the PCR reads again in MiXCR, with one record for every CDR3 protein. The sample lists some 390,000 distinct CDR3 sequences; about 20% were seen once. The table lists this clonotype with many counts. CDR3 length: 14 residues. V lost 4 bases and J 1 base, leaving 11 bases between the germline ends. The germline V gene has CDR1 SGDLS and CDR2 YYNGEE. V usage is TRBV9 and J usage is TRBJ1-1, with TRBD1 as a possible D gene (6 bases). The sequencing here drew on PBMCs from the stem cell graft donor, taken from the stem cell graft. The receptor was derived from a human donor who donated a stem cell graft to a child with acute myeloid leukemia. The CDR3: CASSPQQGNTEAFF. CDR3 DNA sequence: TGTGCCAGCAGCCCCCAACAGGGGAACACTGAAGCTTTCTTT.